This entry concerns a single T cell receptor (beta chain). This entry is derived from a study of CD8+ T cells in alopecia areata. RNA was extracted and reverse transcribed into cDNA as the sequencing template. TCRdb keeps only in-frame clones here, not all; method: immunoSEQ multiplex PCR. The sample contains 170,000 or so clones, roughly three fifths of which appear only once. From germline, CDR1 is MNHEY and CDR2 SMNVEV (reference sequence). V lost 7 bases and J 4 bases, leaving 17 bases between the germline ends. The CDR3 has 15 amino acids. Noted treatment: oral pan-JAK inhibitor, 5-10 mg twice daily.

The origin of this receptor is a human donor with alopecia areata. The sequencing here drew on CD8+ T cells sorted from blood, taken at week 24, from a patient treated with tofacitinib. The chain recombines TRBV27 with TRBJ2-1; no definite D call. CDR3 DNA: TGTGCCAGCACCATAGGATTTGGATTTTACAATGAGCAGTTCTTC. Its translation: CASTIGFGFYNEQFF.